The following is a TCR beta chain sequence with its context. Antigen specificity is unknown. The sample holds other DNA sequences that translate to the same CDR3. The data belong to a study of graft-versus-host responses after intestinal transplantation. Libraries were prepared by immunoSEQ multiplex PCR; TCRdb keeps only in-frame clonotypes and omits some of them. The sample has tens of thousands of clones; around 90% are singletons. Whole-study findings and limits: After transplant, early declines in HvG clones were associated with peak levels of circulating GvH clones.

The clonotype originates from a human donor who was the organ donor for an intestinal transplant. The sample in question was unstimulated CD4+ T cells sorted from spleen or lymph node cells, obtained before transplant.

In nucleotides, the CDR3 is TGTGCCAGCAGTCTAGCGGGAGGTGACACCTACGAGCAGTACTTC. Its translation: CASSLAGGDTYEQYF. The chain is built from TRBV28 and TRBJ2-7, with 11 nucleotides matching TRBD2. The junction had 5 bases not matched to a gene; V was cut back by 5 bases and J by 2 bases. CDR1 is MDHEN and CDR2 is SYDVKM in the germline V gene. The CDR3 contains 15 residues.